The clone carrying this T cell receptor (beta chain) was observed a single time. The target antigen is unknown. The germline gene is not matched at one end of the junction; a read error may be the cause. PCR was performed using 60 Vbeta and 13 Jbeta primers. Method: immunoSEQ multiplex PCR; TCRdb's copy keeps in-frame clones and lacks some. The top ten hold 2.5% of the sample, which has roughly 81,000 clones, about 80% seen once. The sample is drawn from a study of cytomegalovirus exposure and HLA in healthy donors. This CDR3 has 14 amino acids. The V gene's germline CDR1 is SEHNR and CDR2 FQNEAQ (reference sequence). Notes on the study in general: The study listed roughly 160 cytomegalovirus-associated TCR beta chains. In vitro checks showed that a few CMV-associated chains really do target CMV antigens.

Every donor was a healthy person donating bone marrow. At the time of sampling, donors were nominally healthy, though unrecorded immune exposures were likely. This clonotype was sampled from a man younger than 40 in good health and CMV-seronegative. This sequence joins TRBV7-9 and TRBJ2-7, with a tentative D call TRBD1 (6 bases). The sample taken for sequencing was PBMCs. CDR3 protein: CSSSSQGMIHEQYF. The CDR3 bases are TGTTCCAGCAGCTCTCAGGGGATGATCCACGAGCAGTACTTC. Full variable domain (missing parts from reference TRBV7-9 and TRBJ2-7): DTGVSQNPRHKITKRGQNVTFRCDPISEHNRLYWYRQTLGQGPEFLTYFQNEAQLEKSRLLSDRFSAERPKGSFSTLEIQRTEQGDSAMYLCSSSSQGMIHEQYFGPGTRLTVT.